This T cell receptor beta chain stems from a study of blood T cell repertoires in COVID-19. V dropped 4 bases and J dropped 2; count of bases not matched to a gene: 4. In germline, CDR1 is SGHRS, CDR2 YFSETQ. CDR3 length equals 16 residues. TCRdb's table, derived via immunoSEQ multiplex PCR, lists solely in-frame clones and lacks some. The table has around 620,000 clones, around 90% seen once; the top ten hold roughly 0.25%. The genes are TRBV5-1 and TRBJ1-3; 12 bases agree with TRBD1. The origin of this receptor is a woman aged 18-35 years with acute or convalescent COVID-19. The sample taken for sequencing was peripheral blood. The CDR3 nucleotides are TGCGCCAGCAGCCCCGGGACAGGGGGCACTGGAAACACCATATATTTT. This sequence encodes CASSPGTGGTGNTIYF.